The sequence of this T cell receptor beta chain was determined in a study of read filtering for tumor transcriptome and immune sequencing. Overall study: TCR-mapped reads were about 4 to 11 million with IR-seq versus about 85 to 1273 with RNA-seq. Study observations and caveats: Correlation between methods rose after single-read clonotypes were removed. In IR-seq, single-read clonotypes were approximately 79% of clonotypes but approximately 3.5% of reads.

The library was built from about 400 ng RNA with molecular barcoded adaptors for alpha/delta and beta/gamma chains. TCRdb called the reads again in MiXCR, with one record for every CDR3 protein. The sample records about 130,000 distinct CDR3 sequences, 13% being singletons. V shed 6 bases and J 1 base; nucleotides not matched to a gene: 7. The CDR3 is 15 residues long. Per the germline V gene, CDR1 is LNHDA and CDR2 is SQIVND (reference sequence). This clonotype was picked up many times. The antigen is undetermined. The genes are TRBV19 and TRBJ2-7; 9 bases align to TRBD2. This sequence was found in a donor aged 40 or over with multiple myeloma. The specimen was a population of CD138-negative cells sorted from bone marrow. In DNA, the CDR3 is TGTGCCAGTAGGGCGCGACTAGCGGTTTCCTACGAGCAGTACTTC. It codes for CASRARLAVSYEQYF.